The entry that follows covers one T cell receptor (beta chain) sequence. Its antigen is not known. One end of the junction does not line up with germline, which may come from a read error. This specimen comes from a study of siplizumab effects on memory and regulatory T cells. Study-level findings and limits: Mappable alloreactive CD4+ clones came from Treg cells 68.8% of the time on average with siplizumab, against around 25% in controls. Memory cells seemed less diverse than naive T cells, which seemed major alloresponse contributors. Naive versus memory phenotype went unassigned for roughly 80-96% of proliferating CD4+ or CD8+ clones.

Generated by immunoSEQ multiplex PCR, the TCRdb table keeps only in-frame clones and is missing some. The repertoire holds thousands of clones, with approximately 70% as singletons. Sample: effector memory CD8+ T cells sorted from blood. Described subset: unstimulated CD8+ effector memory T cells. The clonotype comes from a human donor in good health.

CDR3: CASTLSTGAFYGYTF. CDR3 nucleotides: TGTGCCAGCACCTTATCTACAGGGGCGTTCTATGGCTACACCTTC. The gene calls are TRBV7-9 and TRBJ1-2, with 7 bases matching TRBD1. The CDR3 consists of 15 residues. Germline V gene sequence: CDR1 SEHNR, CDR2 FQNEAQ (reference sequence).